These 4 T cell receptor beta chains were sequenced from one sample in a study of blood T cell repertoires in COVID-19. Profiling relied on immunoSEQ multiplex PCR, and the TCRdb table lists in-frame clones only, not all of them. The sample records roughly 24,000 clones, about 88% being singletons. The sequencing sample was made of peripheral blood. The receptors here all came from a man in his 70s with COVID-19, enrolled during active disease.

V and J are TRBV25-1 and TRBJ2-2; 8 bases map to TRBD1. The CDR3 runs 17 residues. From germline, CDR1 is MGHDK and CDR2 SYGVNS. The junction had 8 bases not matched to a gene; V was cut back by 2 bases and J by 3 bases. CDR3 coding DNA: TGTGCCAGCAGTGAACCCGGGGACAGGAGCTACACCGGGGAGCTGTTTTTT. Translated: CASSEPGDRSYTGELFF.

This clone came up once. The CDR3 region has the DNA TGTGCCAGCAGTTACTCTGACAGGACAGGAGAGACCCAGTACTTC. Translating gives CASSYSDRTGETQYF. The J gene is TRBJ2-5, the V gene TRBV6-5, with TRBD1 identical over 7 bases. The CDR3 runs 15 residues. CDR1 MNHEY and CDR2 SVGAGI come from the germline V gene. The J segment lost 4 bases and the V segment lost 0 bases, leaving 5 bases of the junction unmatched.

The chain uses TRBV7-9 and TRBJ1-2; D might be TRBD1 (6 bases). Per germline, CDR1 SEHNR and CDR2 FQNEAQ (reference sequence). V was cut by 5 bases and J by 7 bases, with 17 bases left in between. The CDR3 spans 14 residues. Here the CDR3 reads CASSASGGRGGYTF. The CDR3 DNA sequence: TGTGCCAGCAGCGCTTCCGGGGGGCGGGGTGGCTACACCTTC.

In DNA, the CDR3 is TGTGCCGTCCGACCGCGAGGGACACCTACTGAAGCTTTCTTT. Residues: CAVRPRGTPTEAFF. This chain uses TRBV19 with TRBJ1-1; possible D gene TRBD1, 6 bases. Between the trimmed V and J ends, which lost 11 bases and 5 bases, there was a span of 21 bases. The germline CDR1 and CDR2 sequences are LNHDA and SQIVND (reference sequence). The CDR3 runs 14 residues.